This T cell receptor beta chain is from a study of cytomegalovirus exposure and HLA in healthy donors. The PCR employed 60 Vbeta primers together with 13 Jbeta primers. The table came from immunoSEQ multiplex PCR; TCRdb's copy has only in-frame clones and leaves some out. The repertoire consists of approximately 130,000 clones, with about 82% occurring once and the leading ten covering approximately 1.1%. Donors in the study were healthy people who gave bone marrow. Overall study findings and caveats: Most observed TCR sequences were rare, whereas some public TCRs were detected in many donors.

About this clone itself: The antigen remains undetermined.

V trimming: 8 bases; J trimming: 8 bases; junction bases outside the gene matches: 6. The CDR3 runs to 13 residues. The germline V gene has CDR1 LGHNA and CDR2 YSLEER. Sequencing was carried out using PBMCs. The J gene is TRBJ2-1, the V gene TRBV4-3; 10 nucleotides agree with TRBD2. The source is a boy under 18 in good health and CMV-seronegative. The CDR3 DNA is TGCGCCAGCTCGCTAGCGGGAGACTATGAGCAGTTCTTC. Protein: CASSLAGDYEQFF.